The 8 T cell receptor beta chains reported below all come from one sample, sequenced in a study of T-cell memory formation after mild COVID-19 (dated by TCRdb to the early 2020s). The library was generated by 5' RACE. The instrument given in TCRdb is Illumina NovaSeq 6000. TCRdb itself trimmed the public reads at Q25 with fastp, ran MiXCR and retained productive beta chains. Records with the same CDR3 protein are collapsed into one entry carrying the most frequent genes and DNA. Present in this sample are approximately 260,000 distinct CDR3 sequences, about 17% of which were seen just once. The ten largest clones capture 22% of the sample. The specimen sequenced was PBMCs or a T cell subset sorted from them (not recorded which). The receptors shown here come from a man younger than 30 who had mild COVID-19 (a few samples of this study predate the infection). The sample titles of this study are shuffled in the database, so cell type and time point are left out; the donor was told from shared clones.

This clonotype was seen only a few times. The chain links TRBV6-2 or TRBV6-3 to TRBJ2-3; D is perhaps TRBD1 or TRBD2 (6 bases each). The CDR3 is made up of 17 amino acids. With 3 bases removed from V and 0 bases from J, the gap between germline ends came to 16 bases. The V gene's germline CDR1 is MNHEY and CDR2 SVGEGT. The CDR3 nucleotides are TGTGCCAGCAGTTATGGGACTCCAGGGGCTAGCACAGATACGCAGTATTTT. It yields the protein CASSYGTPGASTDTQYF.

This clonotype came up a few times. This chain links TRBV7-3 with TRBJ2-7; 8 positions match TRBD2. J gave up 10 bases and V 5 bases, and 7 bases lay outside the gene matches. Germline CDR1 is SGHTA and CDR2 is FQGTGA. This CDR3 is 12 amino acids long. CDR3 sequence reads: CASSPGGTPQYV. CDR3 coding DNA: TGTGCCAGCAGCCCGGGAGGGACACCTCAGTACGTC.

This clonotype appeared once. The V call is TRBV7-6, the J call TRBJ1-6; 9 bases map to TRBD1. Trimming cost V 1 base and J 8 bases; bases outside gene matches: 9. This CDR3 has 17 residues. The V gene's germline CDR1 is SGHVS and CDR2 FNYEAQ. The CDR3 region is CASSLEARQGVHSPLHF. CDR3 nucleotide sequence: TGTGCCAGCAGCTTAGAGGCGCGACAGGGGGTTCATTCACCCCTCCACTTT.

The chain uses TRBV7-2 and TRBJ2-2; D is uncertain. The V gene lost 1 base and the J gene lost 2 bases, with 11 bases spanning the gap. This CDR3 has 16 residues. Germline CDR1 and CDR2: SGHTA and FQGNSA. This CDR3 reads CASSLGSQANTGELFF. CDR3 in DNA: TGTGCCAGCAGCTTAGGCTCTCAGGCTAACACCGGGGAGCTGTTTTTT.

This clonotype has only a few counts. CDR3 DNA: TGTGCCAGCAGCGTAATTGGTAAAGTTCTGGGAGGCGAGCAGTACGTC. This sequence encodes CASSVIGKVLGGEQYV. This chain joins TRBV9 and TRBJ2-7, with D possibly being TRBD2 (6 bases). The CDR3 loop spans 16 amino acids. The V gene's germline CDR1 is SGDLS and CDR2 YYNGEE. V lost 1 base to trimming and J lost 6 bases, with 20 bases between them.

This clonotype was seen only a few times. The chain joins TRBV5-1 to TRBJ1-1; D may be TRBD1 (5 bases). This CDR3 has 12 amino acids. Germline CDR1 is SGHRS and CDR2 is YFSETQ. Trimming stripped 3 bases from V and 8 bases from J, with 11 bases between. Here the CDR3 reads CASSSGTPEAFF. CDR3 in DNA: TGCGCCAGCAGCTCCGGGACGCCGGAAGCTTTCTTT. Together with reference TRBV5-1 and TRBJ1-1, the CDR3 gives the full variable domain: KAGVTQTPRYLIKTRGQQVTLSCSPISGHRSVSWYQQTPGQGLQFLFEYFSETQRNKGNFPGRFSGRQFSNSRSEMNVSTLELGDSALYLCASSSGTPEAFFGQGTRLTVV.

This clonotype turned up a few times. The chain combines TRBV19 with TRBJ1-5; no clear D. The V gene lost 8 bases and the J gene lost 5 bases, with 7 bases spanning the gap. This CDR3 has 11 amino acids. CDR1 is LNHDA, CDR2 SQIVND, per germline (reference sequence). CDR3 sequence: CASGEDQPQHF. The CDR3 DNA follows: TGTGCCAGTGGGGAGGATCAGCCCCAGCATTTT.

The rearrangement uses TRBV6-2 or TRBV6-3 and TRBJ2-2; D is possibly TRBD1 (5 bases). Trimming pared 4 bases from V and 3 bases from J, leaving 18 bases between. This CDR3 comprises 17 residues. The germline CDR1 and CDR2 sequences are MNHEY and SVGEGT. The CDR3 here is CASSFTPSRGDTGELFF. The CDR3 nucleotides read TGTGCCAGCAGTTTTACCCCGAGTAGGGGCGACACCGGGGAGCTGTTTTTT.